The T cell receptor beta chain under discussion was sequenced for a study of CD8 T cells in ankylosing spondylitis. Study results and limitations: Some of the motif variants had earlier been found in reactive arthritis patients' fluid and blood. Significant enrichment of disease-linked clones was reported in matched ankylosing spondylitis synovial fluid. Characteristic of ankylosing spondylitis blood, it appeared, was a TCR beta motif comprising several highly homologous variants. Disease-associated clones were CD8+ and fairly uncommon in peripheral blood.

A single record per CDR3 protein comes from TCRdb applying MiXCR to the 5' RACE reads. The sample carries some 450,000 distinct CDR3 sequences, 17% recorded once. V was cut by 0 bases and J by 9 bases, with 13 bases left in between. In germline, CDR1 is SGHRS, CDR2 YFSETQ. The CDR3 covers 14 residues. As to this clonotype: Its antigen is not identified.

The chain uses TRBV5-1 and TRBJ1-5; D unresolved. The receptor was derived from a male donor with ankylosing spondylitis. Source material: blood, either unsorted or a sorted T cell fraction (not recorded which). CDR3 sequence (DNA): TGCGCCAGCAGCTTGGGGGTAGGGTTCGCGCCCCAGCATTTT. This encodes CASSLGVGFAPQHF.